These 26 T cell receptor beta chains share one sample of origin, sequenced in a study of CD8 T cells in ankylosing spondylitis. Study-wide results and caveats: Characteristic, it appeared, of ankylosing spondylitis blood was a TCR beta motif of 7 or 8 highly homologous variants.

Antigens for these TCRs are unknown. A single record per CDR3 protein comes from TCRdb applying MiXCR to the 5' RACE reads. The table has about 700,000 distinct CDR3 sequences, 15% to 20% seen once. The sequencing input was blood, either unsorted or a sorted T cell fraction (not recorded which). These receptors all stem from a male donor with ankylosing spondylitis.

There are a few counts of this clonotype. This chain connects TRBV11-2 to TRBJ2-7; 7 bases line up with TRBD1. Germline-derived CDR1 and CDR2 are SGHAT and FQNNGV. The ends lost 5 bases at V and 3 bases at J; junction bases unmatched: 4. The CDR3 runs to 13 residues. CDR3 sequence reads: CASSRHRGYEQYF. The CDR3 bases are TGTGCCAGCAGCAGACACAGGGGCTACGAGCAGTACTTC.

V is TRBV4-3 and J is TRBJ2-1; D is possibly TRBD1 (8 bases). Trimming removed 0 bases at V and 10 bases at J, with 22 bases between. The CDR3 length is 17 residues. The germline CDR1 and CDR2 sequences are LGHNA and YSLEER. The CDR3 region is CASSQDRRTGGSGEQFF. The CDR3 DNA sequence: TGCGCCAGCAGCCAAGATCGGCGAACAGGGGGTAGCGGGGAGCAGTTCTTC.

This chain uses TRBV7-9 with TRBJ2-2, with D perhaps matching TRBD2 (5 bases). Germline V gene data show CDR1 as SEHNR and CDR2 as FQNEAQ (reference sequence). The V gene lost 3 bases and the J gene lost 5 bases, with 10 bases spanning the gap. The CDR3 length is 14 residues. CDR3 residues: CASSFLAQTGELFF. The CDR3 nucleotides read TGTGCCAGCAGCTTCCTAGCACAGACCGGGGAGCTGTTTTTT.

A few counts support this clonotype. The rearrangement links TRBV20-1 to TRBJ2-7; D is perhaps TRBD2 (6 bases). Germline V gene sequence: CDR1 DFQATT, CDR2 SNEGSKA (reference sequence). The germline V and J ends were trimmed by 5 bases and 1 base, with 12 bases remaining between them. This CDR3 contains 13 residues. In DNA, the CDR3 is TGCAGTGCTGGCCCCGGGAGTTCCTACGAGCAGTACTTC. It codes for CSAGPGSSYEQYF.

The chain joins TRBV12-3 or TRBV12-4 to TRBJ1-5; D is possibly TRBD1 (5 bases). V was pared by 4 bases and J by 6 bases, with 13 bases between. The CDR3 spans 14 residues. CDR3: CASSSGYFRQPQHF. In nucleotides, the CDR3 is TGTGCCAGCAGTTCAGGGTATTTTCGTCAGCCCCAGCATTTT.

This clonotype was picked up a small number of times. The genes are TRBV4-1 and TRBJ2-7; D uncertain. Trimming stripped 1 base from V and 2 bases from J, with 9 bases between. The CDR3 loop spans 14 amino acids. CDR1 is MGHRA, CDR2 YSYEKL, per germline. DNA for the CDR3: TGCGCCAGCAGCCAAGGGATGGCTACCTACGAGCAGTACTTC. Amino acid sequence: CASSQGMATYEQYF.

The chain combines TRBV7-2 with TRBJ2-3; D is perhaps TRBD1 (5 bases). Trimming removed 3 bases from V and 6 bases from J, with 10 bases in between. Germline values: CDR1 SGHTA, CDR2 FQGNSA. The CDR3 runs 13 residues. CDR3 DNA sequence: TGTGCCAGCAGCTTGTTTAGGGGTGATACGCAGTATTTT. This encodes CASSLFRGDTQYF.

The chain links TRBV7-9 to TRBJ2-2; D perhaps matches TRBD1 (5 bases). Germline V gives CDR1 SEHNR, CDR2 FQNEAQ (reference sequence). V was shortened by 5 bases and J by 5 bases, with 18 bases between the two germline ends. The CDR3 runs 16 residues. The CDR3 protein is CASSVKPQEPTGELFF. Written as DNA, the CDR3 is TGTGCCAGCAGCGTTAAACCACAGGAACCGACCGGGGAGCTGTTTTTT.

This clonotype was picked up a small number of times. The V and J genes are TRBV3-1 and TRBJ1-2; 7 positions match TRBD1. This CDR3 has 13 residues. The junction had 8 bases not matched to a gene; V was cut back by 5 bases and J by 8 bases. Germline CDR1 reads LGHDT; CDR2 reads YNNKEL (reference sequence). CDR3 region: CASSTGDSRGYTF. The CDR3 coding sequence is TGTGCCAGCAGCACAGGGGACAGCAGAGGCTACACCTTC.

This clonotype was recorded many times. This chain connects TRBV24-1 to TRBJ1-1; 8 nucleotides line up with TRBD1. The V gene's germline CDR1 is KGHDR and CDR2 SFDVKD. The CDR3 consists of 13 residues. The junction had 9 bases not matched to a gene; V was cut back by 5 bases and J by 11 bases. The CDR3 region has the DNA TGTGCCACCAGTGCCCAGGGGGCGCGTCGGGCTTTCTTT. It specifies CATSAQGARRAFF.

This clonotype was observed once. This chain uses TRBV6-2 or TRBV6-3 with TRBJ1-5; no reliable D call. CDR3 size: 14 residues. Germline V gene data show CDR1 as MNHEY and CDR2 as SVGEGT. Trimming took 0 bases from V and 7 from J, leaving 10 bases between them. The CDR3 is CASSYSTNFQPQHF. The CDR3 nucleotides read TGTGCCAGCAGTTACTCGACGAATTTCCAGCCCCAGCATTTT.

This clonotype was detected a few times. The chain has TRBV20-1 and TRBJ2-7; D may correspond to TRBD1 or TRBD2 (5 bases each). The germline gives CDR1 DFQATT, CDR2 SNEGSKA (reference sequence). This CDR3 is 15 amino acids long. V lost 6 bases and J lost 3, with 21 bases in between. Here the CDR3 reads CSAIMTGRGIYEQYF. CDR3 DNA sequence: TGCAGTGCCATAATGACCGGTCGGGGCATCTACGAGCAGTACTTC.

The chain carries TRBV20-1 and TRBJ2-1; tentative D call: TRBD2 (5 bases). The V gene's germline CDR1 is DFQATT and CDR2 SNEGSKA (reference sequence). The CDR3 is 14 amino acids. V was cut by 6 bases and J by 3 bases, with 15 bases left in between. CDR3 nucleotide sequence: TGCAGTGCCCTCGTGGAGGCTGGCTACAATGAGCAGTTCTTC. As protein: CSALVEAGYNEQFF.

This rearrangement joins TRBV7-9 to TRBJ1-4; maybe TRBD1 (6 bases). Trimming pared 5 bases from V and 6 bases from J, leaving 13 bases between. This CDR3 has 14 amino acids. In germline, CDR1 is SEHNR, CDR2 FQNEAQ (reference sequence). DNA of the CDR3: TGTGCCAGCAGCGCACAGGGAGGGGATGAAAAACTGTTTTTT. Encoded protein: CASSAQGGDEKLFF.

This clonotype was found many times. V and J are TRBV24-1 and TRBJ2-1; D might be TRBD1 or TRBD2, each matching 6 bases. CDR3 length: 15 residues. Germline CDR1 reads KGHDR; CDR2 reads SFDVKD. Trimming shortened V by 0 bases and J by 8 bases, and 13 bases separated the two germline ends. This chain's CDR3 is CATSDLGGRGDEQFF. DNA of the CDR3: TGTGCCACCAGTGATTTGGGGGGGCGCGGGGATGAGCAGTTCTTC.

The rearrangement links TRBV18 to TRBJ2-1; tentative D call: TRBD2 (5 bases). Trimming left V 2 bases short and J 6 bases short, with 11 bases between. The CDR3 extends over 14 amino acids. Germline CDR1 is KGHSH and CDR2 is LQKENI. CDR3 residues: CASSPGRSTNEQFF. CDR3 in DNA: TGTGCCAGCTCACCAGGGAGAAGCACCAATGAGCAGTTCTTC.

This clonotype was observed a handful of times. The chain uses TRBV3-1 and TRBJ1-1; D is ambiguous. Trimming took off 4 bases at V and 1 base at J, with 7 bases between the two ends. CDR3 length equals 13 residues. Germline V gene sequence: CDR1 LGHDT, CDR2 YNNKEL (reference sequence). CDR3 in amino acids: CASSPNKNTEAFF. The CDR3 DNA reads TGTGCCAGCAGCCCCAACAAGAACACTGAAGCTTTCTTT.

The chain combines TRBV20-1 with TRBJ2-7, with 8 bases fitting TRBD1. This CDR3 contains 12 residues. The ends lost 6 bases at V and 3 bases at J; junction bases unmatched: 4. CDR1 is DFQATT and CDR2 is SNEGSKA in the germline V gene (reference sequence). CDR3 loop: CSARQGYYEQYF. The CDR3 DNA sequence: TGCAGTGCCAGACAGGGGTACTACGAGCAGTACTTC.

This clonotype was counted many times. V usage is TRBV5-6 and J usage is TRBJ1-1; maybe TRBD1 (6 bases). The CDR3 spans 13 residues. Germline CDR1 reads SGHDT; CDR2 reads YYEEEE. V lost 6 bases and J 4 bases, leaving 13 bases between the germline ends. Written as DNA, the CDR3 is TGTGCCAGCAATTGGCAGGGGAGCACTGAAGCTTTCTTT. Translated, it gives CASNWQGSTEAFF.

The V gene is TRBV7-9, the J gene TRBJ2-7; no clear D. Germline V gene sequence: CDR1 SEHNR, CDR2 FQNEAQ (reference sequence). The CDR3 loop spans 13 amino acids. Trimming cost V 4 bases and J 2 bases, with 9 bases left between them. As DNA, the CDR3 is TGTGCCAGCAGCTCCAGGTGGGCCTACGAGCAGTACTTC. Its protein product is CASSSRWAYEQYF.

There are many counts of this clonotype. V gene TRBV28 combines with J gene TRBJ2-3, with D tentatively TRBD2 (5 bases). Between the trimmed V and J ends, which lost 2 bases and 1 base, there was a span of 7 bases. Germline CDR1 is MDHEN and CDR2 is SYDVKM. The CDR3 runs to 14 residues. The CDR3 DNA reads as TGTGCCAGCAGTTTAGCGGGCCGCACAGATACGCAGTATTTT. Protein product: CASSLAGRTDTQYF.

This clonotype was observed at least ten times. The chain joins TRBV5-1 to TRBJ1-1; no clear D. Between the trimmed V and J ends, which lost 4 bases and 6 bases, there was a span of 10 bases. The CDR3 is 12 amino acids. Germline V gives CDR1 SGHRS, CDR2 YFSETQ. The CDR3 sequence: CASSHERAEAFF. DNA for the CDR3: TGCGCCAGCAGCCACGAACGCGCTGAAGCTTTCTTT.

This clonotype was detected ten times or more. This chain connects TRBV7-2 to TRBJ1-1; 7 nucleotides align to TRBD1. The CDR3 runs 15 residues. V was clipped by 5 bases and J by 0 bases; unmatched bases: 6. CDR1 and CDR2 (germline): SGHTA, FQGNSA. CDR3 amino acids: CASSGTGTVNTEAFF. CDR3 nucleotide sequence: TGTGCCAGCAGCGGAACCGGGACAGTGAACACTGAAGCTTTCTTT.

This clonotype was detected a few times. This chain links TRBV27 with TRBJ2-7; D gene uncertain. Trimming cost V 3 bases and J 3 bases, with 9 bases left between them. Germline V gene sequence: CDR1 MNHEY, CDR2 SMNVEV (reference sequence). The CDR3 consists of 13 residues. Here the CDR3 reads CASSFGVRYEQYF. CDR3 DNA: TGTGCCAGCAGTTTCGGAGTACGCTACGAGCAGTACTTC.

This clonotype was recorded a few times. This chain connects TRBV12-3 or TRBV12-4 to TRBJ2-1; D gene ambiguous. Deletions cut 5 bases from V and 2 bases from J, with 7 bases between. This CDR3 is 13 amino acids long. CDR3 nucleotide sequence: TGTGCCAGCAGTAATAACACCTACAATGAGCAGTTCTTC. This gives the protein CASSNNTYNEQFF.

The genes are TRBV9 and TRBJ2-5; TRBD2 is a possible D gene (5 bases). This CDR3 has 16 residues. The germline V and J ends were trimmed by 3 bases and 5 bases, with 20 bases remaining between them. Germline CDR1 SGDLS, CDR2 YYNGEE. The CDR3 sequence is CASSGHEGWGRETQYF. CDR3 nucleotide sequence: TGTGCCAGCAGCGGCCACGAGGGCTGGGGTCGGGAGACCCAGTACTTC.